These T cell receptor beta chains were read from a single sample in a study of shared clonotypes between healthy human individuals. The repertoire was sequenced with immunoSEQ multiplex PCR; TCRdb's copy has only in-frame clones and lacks some. The sample has some 89,000 clones, under 70% seen once; the top ten hold roughly 40%. The sequenced material came from memory CD8+ T cells sorted from blood. The receptors shown here come from a man aged 30 to 39 in good health. The CDR3 runs from the conserved cysteine through the conserved F or W. D genes are given only for firm matches. Not every row has a clone size; where given, it reads once, few, many or a size class.

j_call | clone_size | d_call | v_call | cdr3_aa | cdr3_nt
TRBJ2-1 | NA | NA | TRBV5-6 | CASSLSGASSSEQFF | TGTGCCAGCAGCTTGTCGGGAGCGTCCAGTAGTGAGCAGTTCTTC
TRBJ1-3 | few | NA | TRBV7-9 | CASSLGQTVEQIF | TGTGCCAGCAGCTTAGGACAGACGGTAGAACAAATCTTT
TRBJ2-1 | NA | NA | TRBV5-1 | CASSQDQARYNEQFF | TGCGCCAGCAGCCAAGACCAAGCGCGGTACAATGAGCAGTTCTTC
TRBJ2-5 | many | TRBD1 | TRBV13 | CASSGPPGGLKETQYF | TGTGCCAGCAGCGGCCCCCCAGGGGGCTTAAAAGAGACCCAGTACTTC
TRBJ1-1 | NA | NA | TRBV5-6 | CASSFEGNAEAFF | TGTGCCAGCAGCTTCGAGGGAAATGCTGAAGCTTTCTTT
TRBJ2-3 | NA | TRBD2 | TRBV6-4 | CASSLIAGGTDTQYF | TGTGCCAGCAGTCTTATAGCGGGAGGAACAGATACGCAGTATTTT
TRBJ2-7 | once | NA | TRBV7-8 | CASSLLGDGIYEQYF | TGTGCCAGCAGCCTCTTGGGTGACGGAATCTACGAGCAGTACTTC
TRBJ1-2 | few | TRBD1 | TRBV15 | CATSRGYRGRNYGYTF | TGTGCCACCAGCAGAGGCTACAGGGGGCGGAACTATGGCTACACCTTC
TRBJ1-4 | NA | NA | TRBV15 | CATSRVRGSSTNEKLFF | TGTGCCACCAGCAGAGTGCGGGGGAGTTCGACTAATGAAAAACTGTTTTTT
TRBJ1-5 | few | NA | TRBV5-1 | CASSLRGGNQPQHF | TGCGCCAGCAGCTTAAGGGGCGGTAATCAGCCCCAGCATTTT
TRBJ2-7 | NA | NA | TRBV5-1 | CASSSGTDSYEQYF | TGCGCCAGCAGCTCCGGGACGGACTCCTACGAGCAGTACTTC